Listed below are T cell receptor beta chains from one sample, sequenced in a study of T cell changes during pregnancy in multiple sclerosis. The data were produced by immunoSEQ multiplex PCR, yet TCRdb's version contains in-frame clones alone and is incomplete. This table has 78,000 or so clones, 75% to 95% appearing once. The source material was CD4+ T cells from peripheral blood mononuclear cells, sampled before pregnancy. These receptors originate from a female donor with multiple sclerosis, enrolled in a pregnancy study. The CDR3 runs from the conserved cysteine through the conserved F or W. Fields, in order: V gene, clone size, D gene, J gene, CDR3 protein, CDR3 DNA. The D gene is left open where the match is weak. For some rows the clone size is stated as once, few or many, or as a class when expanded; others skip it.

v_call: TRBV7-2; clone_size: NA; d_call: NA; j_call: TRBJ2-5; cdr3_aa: CASSVGTHQETQYF; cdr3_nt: TGTGCCAGCAGCGTCGGGACACACCAAGAGACCCAGTACTTC
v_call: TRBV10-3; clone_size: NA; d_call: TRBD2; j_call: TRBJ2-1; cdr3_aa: CATGLVLWAEQFF; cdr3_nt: TGTGCCACCGGACTAGTCCTATGGGCTGAGCAGTTCTTC
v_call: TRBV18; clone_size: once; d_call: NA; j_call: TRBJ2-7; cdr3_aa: CASSPSRQSSYEQYF; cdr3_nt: TGTGCCAGCTCACCGTCGAGACAATCTTCCTACGAGCAGTACTTC
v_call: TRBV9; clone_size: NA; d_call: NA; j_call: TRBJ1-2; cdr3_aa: CASSVDSRVTFYGYTF; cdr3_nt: TGTGCCAGCAGCGTAGATAGCAGGGTAACCTTCTATGGCTACACCTTC
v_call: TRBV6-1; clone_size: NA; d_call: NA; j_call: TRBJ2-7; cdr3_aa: CASSEAAPYEQYF; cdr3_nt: TGTGCCAGCAGTGAAGCGGCCCCCTACGAGCAGTACTTC
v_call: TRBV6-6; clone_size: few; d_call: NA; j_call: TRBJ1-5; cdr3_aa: CASSYPSEPQHF; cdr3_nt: TGTGCCAGCAGTTACCCGTCGGAGCCCCAGCATTTT
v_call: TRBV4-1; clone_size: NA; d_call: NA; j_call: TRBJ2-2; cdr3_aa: CASTLYGGTSTGELFF; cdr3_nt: TGCGCCAGCACACTTTATGGGGGGACCTCAACCGGGGAGCTGTTTTTT
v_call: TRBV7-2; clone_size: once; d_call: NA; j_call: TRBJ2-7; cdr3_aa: CASSSSPSYEQYF; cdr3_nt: TGTGCCAGCAGTTCTAGCCCCTCCTACGAGCAGTACTTC
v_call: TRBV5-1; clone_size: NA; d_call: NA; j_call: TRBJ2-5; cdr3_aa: CASRRGSPQETQYF; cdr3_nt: TGCGCCAGCAGAAGAGGGTCCCCCCAAGAGACCCAGTACTTC
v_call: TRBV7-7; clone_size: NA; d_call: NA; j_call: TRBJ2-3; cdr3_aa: CASSLLRADTQYF; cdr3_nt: TGTGCCAGCAGCTTACTCAGGGCAGATACGCAGTATTTT
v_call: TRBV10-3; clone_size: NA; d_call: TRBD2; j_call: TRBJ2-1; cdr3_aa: CAISFGLAGISYNEQFF; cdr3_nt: TGTGCCATCAGTTTCGGACTAGCGGGGATCTCCTACAATGAGCAGTTCTTC
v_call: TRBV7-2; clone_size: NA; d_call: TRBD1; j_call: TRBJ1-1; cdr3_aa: CASSLGGTGNTEAFF; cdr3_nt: TGTGCCAGCAGCTTAGGGGGGACAGGGAACACTGAAGCTTTCTTT
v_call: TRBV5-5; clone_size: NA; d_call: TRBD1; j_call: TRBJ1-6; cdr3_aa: CASSPAGTGVYNSPLHF; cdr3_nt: TGTGCCAGCAGCCCCGCCGGGACAGGGGTGTATAATTCACCCCTCCACTTT
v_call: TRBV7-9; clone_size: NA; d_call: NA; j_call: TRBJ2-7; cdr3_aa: CASSSTSYEQYF; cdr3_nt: TGTGCCAGCAGCTCTACCTCTTACGAGCAGTACTTC
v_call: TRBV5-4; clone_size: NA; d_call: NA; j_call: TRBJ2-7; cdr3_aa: CASSLTGSSYEQYF; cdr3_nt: TGTGCCAGCAGCTTGACAGGGAGCTCCTACGAGCAGTACTTC
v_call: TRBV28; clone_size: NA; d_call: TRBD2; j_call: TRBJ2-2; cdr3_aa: CASSLAGRALNTGELFF; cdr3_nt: TGTGCCAGCAGTTTAGCCGGGAGGGCCCTCAACACCGGGGAGCTGTTTTTT
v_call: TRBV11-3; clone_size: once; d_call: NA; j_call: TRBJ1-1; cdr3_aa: CASSLDRGLNTEAFF; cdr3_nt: TGTGCCAGCAGCTTAGATAGAGGGCTGAACACTGAAGCTTTCTTT
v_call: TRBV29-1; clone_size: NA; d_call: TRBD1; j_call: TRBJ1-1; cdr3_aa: CSVGRRDRGGTEAFF; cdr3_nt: TGCAGCGTGGGTCGGAGGGACAGGGGAGGCACTGAAGCTTTCTTT
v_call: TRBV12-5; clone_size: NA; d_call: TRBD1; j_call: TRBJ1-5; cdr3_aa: CASAPDRIDQPQHF; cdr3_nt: TGTGCTAGTGCCCCGGACAGGATTGATCAGCCCCAGCATTTT
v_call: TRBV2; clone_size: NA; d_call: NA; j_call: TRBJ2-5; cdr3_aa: CASSWGREQETQYF; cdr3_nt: TGTGCCAGCAGTTGGGGGCGCGAACAAGAGACCCAGTACTTC
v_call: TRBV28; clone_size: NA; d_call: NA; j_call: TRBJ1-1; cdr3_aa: CASSLSAPGQGHEAFF; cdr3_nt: TGTGCCAGCAGTTTAAGTGCACCGGGACAAGGACACGAAGCTTTCTTT
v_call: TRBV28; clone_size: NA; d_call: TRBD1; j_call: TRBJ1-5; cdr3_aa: CASSGQGSGNQPQHF; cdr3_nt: TGTGCCAGCAGCGGACAGGGTTCGGGCAATCAGCCCCAGCATTTT
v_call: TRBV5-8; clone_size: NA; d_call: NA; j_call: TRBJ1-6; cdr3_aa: CASSLVSQVPSYNSPLHF; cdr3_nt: TGTGCCAGCAGCTTAGTCAGTCAGGTGCCCTCCTATAATTCACCCCTCCACTTT
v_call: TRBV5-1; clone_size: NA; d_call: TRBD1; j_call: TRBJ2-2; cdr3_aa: CASSTGQGFSKFHGELFF; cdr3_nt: TGCGCCAGCAGCACCGGACAGGGGTTTTCGAAGTTTCACGGGGAGCTGTTTTTT
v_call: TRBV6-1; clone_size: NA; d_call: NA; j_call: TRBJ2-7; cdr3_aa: CASSKGLPSYEQYF; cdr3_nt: TGTGCCAGCAGCAAGGGACTCCCCTCCTACGAGCAGTACTTC
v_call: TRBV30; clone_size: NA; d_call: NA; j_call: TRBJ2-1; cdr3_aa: CAWSLPLADAYNEQFF; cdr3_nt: TGTGCCTGGAGCCTTCCTTTAGCGGACGCCTACAATGAGCAGTTCTTC
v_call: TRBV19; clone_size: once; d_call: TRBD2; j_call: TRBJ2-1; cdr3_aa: CASSIRELAGGPRRNEQFF; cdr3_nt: TGTGCCAGTAGTATCCGGGAACTAGCGGGAGGGCCAAGAAGGAATGAGCAGTTCTTC
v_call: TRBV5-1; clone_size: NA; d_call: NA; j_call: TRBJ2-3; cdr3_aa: CASKTGGHSGTDTQYF; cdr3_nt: TGCGCCAGTAAAACTGGGGGACACTCAGGCACAGATACGCAGTATTTT
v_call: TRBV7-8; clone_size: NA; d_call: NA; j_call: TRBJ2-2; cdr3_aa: CASINLRDTGELFF; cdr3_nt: TGTGCCAGCATCAATCTTCGGGACACCGGGGAGCTGTTTTTT
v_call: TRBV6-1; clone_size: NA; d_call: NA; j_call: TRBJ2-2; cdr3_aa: CASMRPGANTGELFF; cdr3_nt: TGTGCCAGCATGCGGCCGGGGGCGAACACCGGGGAGCTGTTTTTT
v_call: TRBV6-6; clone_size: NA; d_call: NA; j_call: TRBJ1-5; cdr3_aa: CASIGGNQPQHF; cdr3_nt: TGTGCCAGCATCGGAGGCAATCAGCCCCAGCATTTT
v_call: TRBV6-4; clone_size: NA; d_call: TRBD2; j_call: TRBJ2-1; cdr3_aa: CASSLLAGVSNEQFF; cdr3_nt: TGTGCCAGCAGCCTATTAGCGGGAGTAAGCAATGAGCAGTTCTTC
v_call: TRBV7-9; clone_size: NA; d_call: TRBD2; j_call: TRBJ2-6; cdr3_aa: CASSLLAGGSGANVLTF; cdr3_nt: TGTGCCAGCAGCTTACTGGCGGGGGGATCTGGGGCCAACGTCCTGACTTTC
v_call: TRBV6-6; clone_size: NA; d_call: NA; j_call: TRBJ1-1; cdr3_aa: CASSLDRNEAFF; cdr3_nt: TGTGCCAGCAGCCTTGACAGGAATGAAGCTTTCTTT
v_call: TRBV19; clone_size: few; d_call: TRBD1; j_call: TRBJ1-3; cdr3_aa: CASSGTGVGNTIYF; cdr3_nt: TGTGCCAGTAGTGGTACAGGGGTTGGAAACACCATATATTTT
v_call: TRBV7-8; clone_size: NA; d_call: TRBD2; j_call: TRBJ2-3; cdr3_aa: CASSLRASGGTDTQYF; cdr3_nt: TGTGCCAGCAGCTTACGGGCTAGCGGGGGGACAGATACGCAGTATTTT
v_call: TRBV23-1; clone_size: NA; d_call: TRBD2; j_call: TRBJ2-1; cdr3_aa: CASIGGKSSYNEQFF; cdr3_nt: TGCGCCAGCATCGGGGGGAAGAGCTCCTACAATGAGCAGTTCTTC
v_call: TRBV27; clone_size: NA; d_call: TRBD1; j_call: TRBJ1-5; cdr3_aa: CASSFSTGIGQPQHF; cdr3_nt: TGTGCCAGCAGTTTTTCGACAGGGATAGGTCAGCCCCAGCATTTT
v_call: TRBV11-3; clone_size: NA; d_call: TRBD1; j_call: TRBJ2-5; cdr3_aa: CASSLGTAQETQYF; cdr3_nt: TGTGCCAGCAGCCTGGGGACAGCCCAAGAGACCCAGTACTTC